Here is one T cell receptor beta chain with its context. V gave up 3 bases and J gave up 4 bases, with 18 bases separating them. Germline V lookup: CDR1 KGHSH, CDR2 LQKENI. The CDR3 covers 16 residues. These data come from a study of T cell changes during pregnancy in multiple sclerosis. Sequencing used immunoSEQ multiplex PCR; TCRdb keeps in-frame clones, though not all of them. Of 40,000 to 60,000 clones listed, approximately 94% are singletons. This clonotype was obtained from a female donor with multiple sclerosis, enrolled in a pregnancy study. The V gene is TRBV18, the J gene TRBJ2-5, with D possibly TRBD1 on 6 matching bases. Specimen: CD4+ T cells from peripheral blood mononuclear cells, collected before pregnancy. The DNA for the CDR3 is TGTGCCAGCTCACCCGCCGACAGGAGGCGGGTAGAGACCCAGTACTTC. This sequence encodes CASSPADRRRVETQYF.